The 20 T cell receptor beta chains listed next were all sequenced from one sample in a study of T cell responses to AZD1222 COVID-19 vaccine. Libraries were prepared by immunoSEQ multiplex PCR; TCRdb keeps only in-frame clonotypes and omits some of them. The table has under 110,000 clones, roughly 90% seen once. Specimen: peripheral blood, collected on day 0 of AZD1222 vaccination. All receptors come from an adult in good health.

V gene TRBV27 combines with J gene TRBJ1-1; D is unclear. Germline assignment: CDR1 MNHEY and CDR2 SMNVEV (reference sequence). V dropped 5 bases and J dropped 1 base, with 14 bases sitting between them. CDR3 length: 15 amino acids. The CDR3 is CASSQLDYQNTEAFF. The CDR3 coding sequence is TGTGCCAGCAGTCAACTGGACTATCAGAACACTGAAGCTTTCTTT.

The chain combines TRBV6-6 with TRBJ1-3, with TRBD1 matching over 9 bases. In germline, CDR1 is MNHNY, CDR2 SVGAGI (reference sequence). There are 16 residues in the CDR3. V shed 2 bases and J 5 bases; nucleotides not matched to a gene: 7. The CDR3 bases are TGTGCCAGCAGTTACCCGATACAGGGGGCAAGAAACACCATATATTTT. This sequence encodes CASSYPIQGARNTIYF.

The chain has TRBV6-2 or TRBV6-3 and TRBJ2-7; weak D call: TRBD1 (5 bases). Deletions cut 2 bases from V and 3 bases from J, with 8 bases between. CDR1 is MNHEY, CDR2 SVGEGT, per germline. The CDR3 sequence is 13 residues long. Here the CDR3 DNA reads TGTGCCAGCAGTTACGGGGCCTACTACGAGCAGTACTTC. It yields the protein CASSYGAYYEQYF.

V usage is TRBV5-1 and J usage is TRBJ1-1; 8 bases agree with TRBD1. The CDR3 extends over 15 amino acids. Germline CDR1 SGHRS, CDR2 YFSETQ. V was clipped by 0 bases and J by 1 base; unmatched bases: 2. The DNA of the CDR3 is TGCGCCAGCAGCTTGGTGGGGACAGGGAACACTGAAGCTTTCTTT. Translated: CASSLVGTGNTEAFF.

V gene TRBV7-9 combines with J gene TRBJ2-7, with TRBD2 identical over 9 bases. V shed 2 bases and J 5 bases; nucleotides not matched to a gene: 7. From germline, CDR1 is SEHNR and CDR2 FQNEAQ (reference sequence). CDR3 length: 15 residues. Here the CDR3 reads CASSLMQREVHEQYF. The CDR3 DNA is TGTGCCAGCAGCTTAATGCAGCGGGAGGTCCACGAGCAGTACTTC.

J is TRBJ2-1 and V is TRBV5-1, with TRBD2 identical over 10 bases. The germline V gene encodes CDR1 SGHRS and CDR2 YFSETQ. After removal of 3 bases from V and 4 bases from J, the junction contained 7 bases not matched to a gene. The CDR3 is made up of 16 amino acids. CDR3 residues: CASSSALGLAYNEQFF. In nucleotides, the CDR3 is TGCGCCAGCAGCTCCGCCCTGGGACTAGCGTACAATGAGCAGTTCTTC.

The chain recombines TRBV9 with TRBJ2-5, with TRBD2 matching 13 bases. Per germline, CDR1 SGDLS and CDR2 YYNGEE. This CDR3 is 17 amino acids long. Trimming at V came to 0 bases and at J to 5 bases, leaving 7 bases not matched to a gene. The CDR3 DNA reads TGTGCCAGCAGCGTAGGGGCACTAGCGGGAGGGGTGGAGACCCAGTACTTC. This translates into CASSVGALAGGVETQYF.

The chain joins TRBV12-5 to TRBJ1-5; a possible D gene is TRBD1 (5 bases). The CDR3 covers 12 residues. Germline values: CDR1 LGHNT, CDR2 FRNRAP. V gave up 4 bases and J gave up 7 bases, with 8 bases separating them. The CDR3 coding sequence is TGTGCTAGTGGTTCCAGGGTACAGCCCCAGCATTTT. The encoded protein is CASGSRVQPQHF.

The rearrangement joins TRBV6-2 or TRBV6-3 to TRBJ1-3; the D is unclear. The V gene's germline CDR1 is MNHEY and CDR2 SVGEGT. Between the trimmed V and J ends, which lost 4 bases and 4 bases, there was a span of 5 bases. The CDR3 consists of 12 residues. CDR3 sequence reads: CASSFRGNTIYF. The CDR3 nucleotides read TGTGCCAGCAGTTTTCGGGGAAACACCATATATTTT.

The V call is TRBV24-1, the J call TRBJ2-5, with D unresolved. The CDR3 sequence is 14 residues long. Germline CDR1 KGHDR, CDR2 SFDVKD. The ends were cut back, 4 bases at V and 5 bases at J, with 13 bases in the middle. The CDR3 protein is CATSDTGPAETQYF. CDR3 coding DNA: TGTGCCACCAGTGACACTGGACCAGCTGAGACCCAGTACTTC.

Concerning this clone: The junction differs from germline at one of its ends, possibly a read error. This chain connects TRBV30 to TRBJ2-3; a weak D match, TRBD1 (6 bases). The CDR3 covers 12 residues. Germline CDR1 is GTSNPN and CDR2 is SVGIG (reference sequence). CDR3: CAWSVLTGTQYF. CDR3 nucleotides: TGTGCCTGGAGTGTACTGACAGGTACGCAGTATTTT.

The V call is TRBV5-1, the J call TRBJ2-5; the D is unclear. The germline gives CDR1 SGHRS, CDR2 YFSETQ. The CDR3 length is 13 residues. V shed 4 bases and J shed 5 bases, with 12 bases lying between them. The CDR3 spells CASSVPGSETQYF. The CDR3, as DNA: TGCGCCAGCAGCGTACCCGGGTCGGAGACCCAGTACTTC.

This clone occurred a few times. The CDR3 protein is CASSAGTGVIGGQYF. The CDR3 DNA sequence: TGTGCCAGTAGCGCCGGGACAGGGGTTATCGGCGGGCAGTACTTC. The V and J genes are TRBV19 and TRBJ2-7, with TRBD1 matching over 10 bases. V shed 6 bases, J shed 9 bases, and the junction held 14 bases outside the gene matches. The CDR3 extends over 15 amino acids. The V gene's germline CDR1 is LNHDA and CDR2 SQIVND (reference sequence).

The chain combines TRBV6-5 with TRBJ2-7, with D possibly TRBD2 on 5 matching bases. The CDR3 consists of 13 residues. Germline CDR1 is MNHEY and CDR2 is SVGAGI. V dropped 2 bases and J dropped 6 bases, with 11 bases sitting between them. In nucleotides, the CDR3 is TGTGCCAGCAGTTACCGAGGGTTTAGCGAGCAGTACTTC. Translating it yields CASSYRGFSEQYF.

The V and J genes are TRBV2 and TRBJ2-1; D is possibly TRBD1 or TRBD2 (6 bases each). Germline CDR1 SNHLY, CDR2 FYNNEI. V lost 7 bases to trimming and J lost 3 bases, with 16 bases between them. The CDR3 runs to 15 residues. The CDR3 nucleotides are TGTGCCAGCACCCCGGTCGGGGGCTTCTACAATGAGCAGTTCTTC. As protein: CASTPVGGFYNEQFF.

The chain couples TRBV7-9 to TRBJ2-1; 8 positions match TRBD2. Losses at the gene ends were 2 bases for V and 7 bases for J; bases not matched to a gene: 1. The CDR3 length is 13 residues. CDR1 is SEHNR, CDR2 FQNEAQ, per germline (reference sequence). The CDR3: CASSLREGNEQFF. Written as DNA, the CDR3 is TGTGCCAGCAGCTTACGGGAGGGGAATGAGCAGTTCTTC.

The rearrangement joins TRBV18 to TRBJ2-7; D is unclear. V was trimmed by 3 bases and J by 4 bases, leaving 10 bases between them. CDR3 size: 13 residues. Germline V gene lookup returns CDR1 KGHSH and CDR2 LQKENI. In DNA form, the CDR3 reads TGTGCCAGCTCACCTCAGGATGATTACGAGCAGTACTTC. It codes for CASSPQDDYEQYF.

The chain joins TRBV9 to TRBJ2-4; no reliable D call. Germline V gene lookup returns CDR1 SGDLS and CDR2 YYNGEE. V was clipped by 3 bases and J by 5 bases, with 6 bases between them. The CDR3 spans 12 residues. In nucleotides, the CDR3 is TGTGCCAGCAGCGAAGGCGAAAACATTCAGTACTTC. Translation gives CASSEGENIQYF.

CDR3 DNA: TGTGCCATCAGTGGGTCCCGCGAGCAGTACTTC. Translated: CAISGSREQYF. The V gene is TRBV10-3, the J gene TRBJ2-7; D ambiguous. The CDR3 is 11 amino acids. V was shortened by 4 bases and J by 6 bases, with 7 bases between the two germline ends. Germline CDR1 reads ENHRY; CDR2 reads SYGVKD.

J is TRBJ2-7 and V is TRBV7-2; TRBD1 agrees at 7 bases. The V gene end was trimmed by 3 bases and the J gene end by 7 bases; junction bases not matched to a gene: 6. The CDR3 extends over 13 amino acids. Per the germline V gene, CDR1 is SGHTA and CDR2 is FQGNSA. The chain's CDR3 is CASSFQTRGEQYF. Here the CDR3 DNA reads TGTGCCAGCAGCTTTCAGACCAGGGGGGAGCAGTACTTC.